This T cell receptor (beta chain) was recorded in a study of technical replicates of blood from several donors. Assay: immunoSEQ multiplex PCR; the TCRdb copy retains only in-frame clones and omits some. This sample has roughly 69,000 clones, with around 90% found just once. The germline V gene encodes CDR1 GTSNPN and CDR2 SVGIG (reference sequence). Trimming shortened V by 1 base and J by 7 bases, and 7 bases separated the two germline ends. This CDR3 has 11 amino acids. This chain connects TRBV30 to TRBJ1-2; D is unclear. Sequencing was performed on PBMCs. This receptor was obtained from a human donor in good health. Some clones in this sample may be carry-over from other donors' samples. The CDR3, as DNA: TGTGCCTGGAGTGCACGGGTTGGCTACACCTTC. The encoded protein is CAWSARVGYTF.